One sample yielded the 5 T cell receptor beta chains listed below, sequenced in a study of cytomegalovirus exposure and HLA in healthy donors. In the PCR, 60 Vbeta and 13 Jbeta primers were used. Clones were sequenced by immunoSEQ multiplex PCR, and TCRdb holds only the in-frame ones, with some missing. Among about 97,000 clones, about 75% were seen once, and the ten largest hold about 10%. Specimen: PBMCs. Every receptor here comes from a man aged 50-60 years in good health and CMV-seronegative.

This chain connects TRBV4-2 to TRBJ1-2; 7 bases match TRBD1. This CDR3 comprises 17 residues. The V gene's germline CDR1 is LGHNA and CDR2 YNFKEQ. V lost 2 bases and J lost 8; bases outside the gene matches: 17. CDR3 in DNA: TGTGCCAGCAGCCAAAATGCGGGAGGGGGCTCTTATTACGGCTACACCTTC. Translating it yields CASSQNAGGGSYYGYTF.

This chain joins TRBV4-1 and TRBJ2-2; the match to TRBD1 covers 9 bases. V trimming: 0 bases; J trimming: 4 bases; junction bases outside the gene matches: 3. Germline V gene lookup returns CDR1 MGHRA and CDR2 YSYEKL. The CDR3 has 16 residues. Here the CDR3 reads CASSQDRQGVTGELFF. In DNA, the CDR3 is TGCGCCAGCAGCCAAGATCGACAGGGGGTCACCGGGGAGCTGTTTTTT.

This clone was observed a few times. The gene calls are TRBV30 and TRBJ1-1, with TRBD1 identical over 9 bases. Per the germline V gene, CDR1 is GTSNPN and CDR2 is SVGIG (reference sequence). V lost 3 bases, J lost 1 base, and 15 bases stayed unmatched. CDR3 size: 18 residues. CDR3 sequence: CAWSRSPGQGFENTEAFF. The CDR3 DNA reads TGTGCCTGGAGCAGATCACCGGGACAGGGATTCGAGAACACTGAAGCTTTCTTT.

Worth noting for this clone: Other DNA sequences in this sample translate to the same CDR3. The gene calls are TRBV11-2 and TRBJ2-3; D uncertain. The CDR3 covers 14 residues. Germline V gives CDR1 SGHAT, CDR2 FQNNGV. Trimming removed 1 base from V and 0 bases from J, with 5 bases in between. The CDR3 nucleotides read TGTGCCAGCAGCTTAGCGACAAGCACAGATACGCAGTATTTT. This sequence encodes CASSLATSTDTQYF.

The gene calls are TRBV5-1 and TRBJ2-7, with a weak D call TRBD1 (8 bases). Germline assignment: CDR1 SGHRS and CDR2 YFSETQ. Trimming shortened V by 2 bases and J by 7 bases, and 22 bases separated the two germline ends. This CDR3 contains 16 residues. The CDR3 loop is CASSFQGAGALMEQYF. Written as DNA, the CDR3 is TGCGCCAGCAGCTTCCAGGGGGCGGGGGCTTTGATGGAGCAGTACTTC. The whole variable domain, filled in from reference TRBV5-1 and TRBJ2-7, reads KAGVTQTPRYLIKTRGQQVTLSCSPISGHRSVSWYQQTPGQGLQFLFEYFSETQRNKGNFPGRFSGRQFSNSRSEMNVSTLELGDSALYLCASSFQGAGALMEQYFGPGTRLTVT.